This entry lists 14 T cell receptor beta chains sequenced from one sample in a study of beta chain features in type 1 diabetes. What was sequenced were expressed TCRB transcripts, since all of the isolated RNA had been reverse transcribed. Method: immunoSEQ multiplex PCR; TCRdb's copy keeps in-frame clones and lacks some. Here the sample spans hundreds of thousands of clones, 15% to 20% being singletons. The sample was naive CD4+ T cells from blood. The source is a woman under 30 in good health.

The chain is built from TRBV9 and TRBJ2-3, with 8 bases that match TRBD2. The germline V gene encodes CDR1 SGDLS and CDR2 YYNGEE. The J segment lost 2 bases and the V segment lost 2 bases, leaving 4 bases of the junction unmatched. This CDR3 comprises 15 residues. CDR3 bases: TGTGCCAGCAGCGTCCTAGCGGGTGACACAGATACGCAGTATTTT. It translates to CASSVLAGDTDTQYF.

This rearrangement joins TRBV18 to TRBJ2-7; 8 nucleotides agree with TRBD1. This CDR3 comprises 15 residues. Trimming took 3 bases from V and 6 from J; bases not matched to a gene: 10. The germline V gene has CDR1 KGHSH and CDR2 LQKENI. CDR3 DNA sequence: TGTGCCAGCTCACCGCTCGTTGGGACAGGACGCGAGCAGTACTTC. Translated: CASSPLVGTGREQYF.

The chain uses TRBV27 and TRBJ2-6; D gene uncertain. The CDR3 has 15 amino acids. CDR1 is MNHEY, CDR2 SMNVEV, per germline (reference sequence). V gave up 6 bases and J gave up 4 bases, with 13 bases separating them. CDR3 in amino acids: CASRLAGSGANVLTF. The CDR3 DNA reads as TGTGCCAGCAGATTGGCCGGTTCCGGGGCCAACGTCCTGACTTTC.

The chain couples TRBV6-6 to TRBJ2-7, with D possibly TRBD1 on 6 matching bases. The germline gives CDR1 MNHNY, CDR2 SVGAGI (reference sequence). Trimming cost V 2 bases and J 3 bases, with 17 bases left between them. CDR3 length: 16 amino acids. The CDR3 is CASSYPRQAMYYEQYF. CDR3 nucleotides: TGTGCCAGCAGTTACCCCCGACAGGCCATGTACTACGAGCAGTACTTC.

There are a few counts of this clone. This chain uses TRBV4-2 with TRBJ2-7; maybe TRBD2 (6 bases). Germline CDR1 reads LGHNA; CDR2 reads YNFKEQ. Trimming removed 1 base at V and 2 bases at J, with 18 bases between. The CDR3 has 17 amino acids. The CDR3 loop is CASSQGSSRDPAYEQYF. The CDR3 DNA is TGTGCCAGCAGCCAAGGGTCCTCGCGGGACCCAGCCTACGAGCAGTACTTC.

This clone was detected a few times. The chain is built from TRBV4-1 and TRBJ2-1; 16 positions match TRBD2. After removal of 1 base from V and 5 bases from J, the junction contained 2 bases not matched to a gene. This CDR3 has 17 residues. The germline V gene has CDR1 MGHRA and CDR2 YSYEKL. The CDR3 spells CASSQGGLAGGNNEQFF. The CDR3 nucleotides are TGCGCCAGCAGCCAAGGGGGACTAGCGGGAGGGAACAATGAGCAGTTCTTC.

The genes are TRBV28 and TRBJ1-2; D gene ambiguous. Trimming left V 9 bases short and J 8 bases short, with 19 bases between. The CDR3 totals 13 residues. Germline V lookup: CDR1 MDHEN, CDR2 SYDVKM. The CDR3 reads CASETGQNGGYTF. The CDR3 DNA follows: TGTGCCAGTGAGACGGGTCAGAACGGGGGCTACACCTTC.

This clone was seen just once. The chain couples TRBV28 to TRBJ2-7; 13 bases fit TRBD2. Per the germline V gene, CDR1 is MDHEN and CDR2 is SYDVKM. CDR3 length: 20 amino acids. Unmatched junction bases numbered 20, after V lost 5 bases and J lost 4 bases. Here the CDR3 DNA reads TGTGCCAGCAGTACTCGGACTAGCGGGAGATCTATAGGAGTTTTATACGAGCAGTACTTC. Translating gives CASSTRTSGRSIGVLYEQYF.

V is TRBV4-2 and J is TRBJ2-1; TRBD2 agrees at 10 bases. This CDR3 is built from 18 residues. Germline V gives CDR1 LGHNA, CDR2 YNFKEQ. Trimming took 4 bases from V and 6 from J; bases not matched to a gene: 15. DNA for the CDR3: TGTGCCAGCAGCCGAACTAGCGGGACGAAAGACGGGGGCAATGAGCAGTTCTTC. It translates to CASSRTSGTKDGGNEQFF.

This clone occurred a few times. V is TRBV7-9 and J is TRBJ2-1, with TRBD2 identical over 10 bases. CDR3 length: 18 amino acids. Germline V CDR1 and CDR2: SEHNR, FQNEAQ (reference sequence). The trim removed 2 bases at V and 4 bases at J, leaving 11 bases unmatched. CDR3: CASSLFQREGPRYNEQFF. DNA of the CDR3: TGTGCCAGCAGCTTATTCCAGCGGGAGGGCCCTCGGTACAATGAGCAGTTCTTC.

As regards this clone: Its ends do not fully match the called genes, so a read error is possible. This chain links TRBV4-2 with TRBJ2-3; 8 bases fit TRBD2. Looked up from germline, CDR1 is LGHNA and CDR2 is YNFKEQ. The length of the CDR3 is 16 residues. The CDR3 DNA follows: TGTGCCAGCAGCCACCAACAGCAGCGGGAGATAGATGCGCAGTATTTT. This gives the protein CASSHQQQREIDAQYF.

The chain joins TRBV5-1 to TRBJ2-7; 9 positions agree with TRBD1. The V segment lost 3 bases and the J segment 7 bases; nucleotides outside the gene matches: 8. The CDR3 loop spans 14 amino acids. Germline V gene sequence: CDR1 SGHRS, CDR2 YFSETQ. The CDR3 here is CASSYQGTGLEQYF. The CDR3 DNA is TGCGCCAGCAGCTATCAGGGGACAGGGTTGGAGCAGTACTTC.

The J gene is TRBJ2-1, the V gene TRBV28, with TRBD2 matching over 10 bases. The CDR3 is made up of 16 amino acids. CDR1 is MDHEN, CDR2 SYDVKM, per germline. J gave up 7 bases and V 4 bases, and 10 bases lay outside the gene matches. The CDR3 DNA follows: TGTGCCAGCAGTTCTCCCGGGACTAGCGTCCGGAATGAGCAGTTCTTC. Translated, it gives CASSSPGTSVRNEQFF.

This clone has more than one count but fewer than ten. In DNA form, the CDR3 reads TGCGCCAGCAGCTTGACTAGCGTTCCGAACAATGAGCAGTTCTTC. Protein: CASSLTSVPNNEQFF. The J gene is TRBJ2-1, the V gene TRBV5-1, with 7 bases identical to TRBD2. This CDR3 is 15 amino acids long. The germline CDR1 and CDR2 sequences are SGHRS and YFSETQ. Unmatched junction bases numbered 6, after V lost 1 base and J lost 5 bases.